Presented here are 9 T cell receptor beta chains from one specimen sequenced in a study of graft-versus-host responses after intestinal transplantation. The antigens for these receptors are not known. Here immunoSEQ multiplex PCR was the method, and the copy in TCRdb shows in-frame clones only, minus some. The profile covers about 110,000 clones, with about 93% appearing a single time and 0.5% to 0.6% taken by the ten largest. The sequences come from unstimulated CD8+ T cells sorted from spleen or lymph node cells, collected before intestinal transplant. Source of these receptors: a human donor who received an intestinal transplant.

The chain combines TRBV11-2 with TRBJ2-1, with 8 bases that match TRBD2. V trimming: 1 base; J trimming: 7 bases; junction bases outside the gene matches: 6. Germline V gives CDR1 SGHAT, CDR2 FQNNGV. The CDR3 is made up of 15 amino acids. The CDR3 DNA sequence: TGTGCCAGCAGCTTAGTCGGGAGGGCCTCAAATGAGCAGTTCTTC. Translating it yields CASSLVGRASNEQFF.

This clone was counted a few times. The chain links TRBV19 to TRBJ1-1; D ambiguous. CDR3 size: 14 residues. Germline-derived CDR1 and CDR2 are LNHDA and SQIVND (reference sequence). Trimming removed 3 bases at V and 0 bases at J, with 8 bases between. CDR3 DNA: TGTGCCAGTAGTATCGGAGGGTTGAACACTGAAGCTTTCTTT. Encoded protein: CASSIGGLNTEAFF.

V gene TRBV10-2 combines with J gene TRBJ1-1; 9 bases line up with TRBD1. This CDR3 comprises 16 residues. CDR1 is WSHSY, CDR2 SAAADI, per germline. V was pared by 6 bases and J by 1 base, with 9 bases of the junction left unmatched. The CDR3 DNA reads TGCGCCAGCAGGGAGGCGGGACAGGGCTGGAACACTGAAGCTTTCTTT. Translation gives CASREAGQGWNTEAFF.

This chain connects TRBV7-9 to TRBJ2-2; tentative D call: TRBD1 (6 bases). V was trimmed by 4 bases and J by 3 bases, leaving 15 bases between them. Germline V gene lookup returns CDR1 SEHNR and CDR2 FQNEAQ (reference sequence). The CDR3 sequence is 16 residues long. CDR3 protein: CASSYKTGPDTGELFF. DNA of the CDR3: TGTGCCAGCAGCTACAAGACAGGCCCGGACACCGGGGAGCTGTTTTTT.

The CDR3: CASSFPPGLAHNEQFF. CDR3 coding DNA: TGTGCCAGCAGTTTTCCGCCGGGACTAGCGCACAATGAGCAGTTCTTC. This sequence joins TRBV27 and TRBJ2-1, with 10 bases aligning to TRBD2. Germline V gene lookup returns CDR1 MNHEY and CDR2 SMNVEV (reference sequence). V lost 3 bases to trimming and J lost 5 bases; unmatched junction nucleotides: 7. This CDR3 spans 16 amino acids.

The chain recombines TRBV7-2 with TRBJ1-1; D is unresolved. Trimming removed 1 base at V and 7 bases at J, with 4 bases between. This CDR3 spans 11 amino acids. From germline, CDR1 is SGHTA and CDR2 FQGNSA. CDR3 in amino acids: CASSLGSEAFF. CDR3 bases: TGTGCCAGCAGCTTAGGGAGTGAAGCTTTCTTT. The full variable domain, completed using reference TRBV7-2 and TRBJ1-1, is GAGVSQSPSNKVTEKGKDVELRCDPISGHTALYWYRQSLGQGLEFLIYFQGNSAPDKSGLPSDRFSAERTGGSVSTLTIQRTQQEDSAVYLCASSLGSEAFFGQGTRLTVV.

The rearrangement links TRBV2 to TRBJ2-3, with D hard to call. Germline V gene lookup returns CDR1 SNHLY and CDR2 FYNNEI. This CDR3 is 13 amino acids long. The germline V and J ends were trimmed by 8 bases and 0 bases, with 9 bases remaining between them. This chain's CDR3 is CASRIASTDTQYF. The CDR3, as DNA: TGTGCCAGCCGTATTGCTAGCACAGATACGCAGTATTTT.

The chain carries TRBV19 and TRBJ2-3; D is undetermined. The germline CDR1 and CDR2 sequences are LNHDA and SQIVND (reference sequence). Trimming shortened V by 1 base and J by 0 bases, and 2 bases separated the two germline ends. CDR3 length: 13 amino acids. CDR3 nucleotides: TGTGCCAGTAGTATAGCTAGCACAGATACGCAGTATTTT. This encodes CASSIASTDTQYF.

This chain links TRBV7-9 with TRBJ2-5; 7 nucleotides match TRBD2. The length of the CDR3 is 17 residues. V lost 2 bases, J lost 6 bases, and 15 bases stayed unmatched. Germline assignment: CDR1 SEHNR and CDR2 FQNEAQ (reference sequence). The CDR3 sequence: CASSLTGPAGEGKTQYF. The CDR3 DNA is TGTGCCAGCAGCTTAACCGGTCCTGCGGGGGAGGGAAAGACCCAGTACTTC.